This is a list of T cell receptor beta chains from one sample in a study of beta chain features in type 1 diabetes. TCRdb keeps only in-frame clones here, not all; method: immunoSEQ multiplex PCR. Of about 620,000 clones in the sample, 15% to 18% were seen once. Sequenced: naive CD4+ T cells from blood. These receptors all come from a man aged 18 to 30 in good health. Each CDR3 is given with its conserved first and last residue. D genes are given only for firm matches. Rows give clone size only sometimes, using once, few, many, or a class for an expanded clone.

>-|TRBV5-1|TRBJ1-1|-
CVSSLQGGNTEAFF
TGCGTCAGCAGCTTGCAGGGTGGGAACACTGAAGCTTTCTTT
>-|TRBV25-1|TRBJ1-5|-
CASSESLGDQPQHF
TGTGCCAGCAGTGAATCCTTAGGAGATCAGCCCCAGCATTTT
>TRBD1|TRBV7-6|TRBJ1-2|-
CASSLNTGGRGYTF
TGTGCCAGCAGCTTGAACACAGGGGGCAGGGGCTACACCTTC
>-|TRBV18|TRBJ2-3|-
CASSPKSRVVAGDTQYF
TGTGCCAGCTCACCAAAATCCCGCGTGGTAGCAGGAGATACGCAGTATTTT
>TRBD1|TRBV28|TRBJ1-2|few
CASSSRDRVGGYTF
TGTGCCAGCAGCTCCCGGGACAGGGTCGGTGGCTACACCTTC
>-|TRBV18|TRBJ2-5|-
CASSPAGRETQYF
TGTGCCAGCTCACCGGCAGGACGAGAGACCCAGTACTTC
>-|TRBV7-9|TRBJ1-6|few
CASSLVSGIDSPLHF
TGTGCCAGCAGCTTAGTGTCAGGGATTGATTCACCCCTCCACTTT
>-|TRBV7-6|TRBJ2-6|-
CASRATGTGANVLTF
TGTGCCAGCAGAGCTACAGGGACTGGGGCCAACGTCCTGACTTTC
>-|TRBV27|TRBJ2-1|-
CASRTVPYNEQFF
TGTGCCAGCCGGACAGTCCCCTACAATGAGCAGTTCTTC
>-|TRBV4-1|TRBJ2-3|few
CAGGTGPKDTQYF
TGCGCCGGGGGGACTGGCCCCAAGGATACGCAGTATTTT
>-|TRBV9|TRBJ2-3|-
CASSVGSPDTQYF
TGTGCCAGCAGCGTGGGTTCTCCAGATACGCAGTATTTT
>TRBD2|TRBV5-4|TRBJ2-5|few
CASSRASGGHTQETQYF
TGTGCCAGCAGCCGGGCTAGCGGGGGCCACACCCAAGAGACCCAGTACTTC
>-|TRBV6-5|TRBJ2-6|few
CASSYHRPSGANVLTF
TGTGCCAGCAGTTACCACCGGCCCTCTGGGGCCAACGTCCTGACTTTC
>-|TRBV5-4|TRBJ1-6|-
CASSLQGRRSPLHF
TGTGCCAGCAGCTTGCAGGGTAGGCGTTCACCCCTCCACTTT
>-|TRBV7-9|TRBJ2-1|-
CASSLGSYNEQFF
TGTGCCAGCAGCCTGGGGAGCTACAATGAGCAGTTCTTC
>-|TRBV6-5|TRBJ2-3|-
CASTEGLTDTQYF
TGTGCCAGCACGGAGGGACTGACAGATACGCAGTATTTT
>-|TRBV7-9|TRBJ1-5|few
CASSLGGAGNQPQHF
TGTGCCAGCAGCTTAGGCGGGGCAGGAAATCAGCCCCAGCATTTT
>-|TRBV6-1|TRBJ1-3|-
CASSDQVGFGNTIYF
TGTGCCAGCAGTGATCAAGTGGGATTCGGAAACACCATATATTTT
>-|TRBV18|TRBJ2-1|-
CASSLNAQIEQFF
TGTGCCAGCTCACTCAACGCACAGATTGAGCAGTTCTTC
>TRBD2|TRBV5-4|TRBJ2-7|-
CASSSIGGRNYEQYF
TGTGCCAGCAGCTCTATTGGCGGGAGGAATTACGAGCAGTACTTC
>-|TRBV2|TRBJ2-3|-
CASSAPGLVASTDTQYF
TGTGCCAGCAGTGCCCCCGGGTTAGTGGCTAGCACAGATACGCAGTATTTT
>-|TRBV6-5|TRBJ2-7|few
CASKGGGYYEQYF
TGTGCCAGCAAAGGAGGGGGCTACTACGAGCAGTACTTC
>TRBD2|TRBV28|TRBJ2-1|-
CASSFREGRRLNEQFF
TGTGCCAGCAGTTTTCGGGAGGGGCGGCGCCTAAATGAGCAGTTCTTC
>TRBD2|TRBV7-2|TRBJ2-5|few
CASSLSGLAGGRRETQYF
TGTGCCAGCAGCTTATCGGGACTAGCGGGGGGAAGGCGAGAGACCCAGTACTTC
>-|TRBV7-3|TRBJ2-1|-
CASSWAGAHGEQFF
TGTGCCAGCAGCTGGGCCGGGGCCCACGGGGAGCAGTTCTTC
>-|TRBV7-2|TRBJ2-3|-
CASSKADRPDTQYF
TGTGCCAGCAGCAAGGCGGACAGACCAGATACGCAGTATTTT
>TRBD1|TRBV9|TRBJ2-7|few
CASSTNPGTVYEQYF
TGTGCCAGCAGCACCAACCCAGGGACAGTCTACGAGCAGTACTTC
>TRBD2|TRBV5-1|TRBJ2-1|few
CASSLAGLAGEQFF
TGCGCCAGCAGCTTGGCCGGACTAGCGGGAGAGCAGTTCTTC
>-|TRBV12-2|TRBJ2-1|-
CASRLLEFEGANEQFF
TGTGCAAGTCGCTTATTAGAGTTCGAGGGGGCGAATGAGCAGTTCTTC
>-|TRBV9|TRBJ2-7|few
CASSVADSPYEQYF
TGTGCCAGCAGCGTAGCCGACAGCCCCTACGAGCAGTACTTC
>TRBD2|TRBV7-2|TRBJ2-3|-
CASSIAGGGDTQYF
TGTGCCAGCAGCATAGCGGGAGGGGGAGATACGCAGTATTTT
>-|TRBV14|TRBJ2-3|-
CASSRLTRADTQYF
TGTGCCAGCAGCCGACTGACTAGAGCAGATACGCAGTATTTT
>TRBD1|TRBV5-1|TRBJ2-3|-
CASSGTGDNTDTQYF
TGCGCCAGCAGCGGGACAGGGGACAACACAGATACGCAGTATTTT
>-|TRBV4-2|TRBJ2-1|-
CASSLRTSSYNEQFF
TGTGCCAGCAGCCTCCGGACAAGCTCCTACAATGAGCAGTTCTTC
>TRBD1|TRBV7-2|TRBJ2-1|few
CASSQGQVSYNEQFF
TGTGCCAGCAGCCAGGGACAGGTCTCCTACAATGAGCAGTTCTTC
>-|TRBV7-6|TRBJ2-2|-
CASSHLGQANTGELFF
TGTGCCAGCAGCCACCTGGGGCAGGCGAACACCGGGGAGCTGTTTTTT
>TRBD1|TRBV10-3|TRBJ2-3|few
CAISGGQGTDTQYF
TGTGCCATCAGTGGAGGACAGGGAACAGATACGCAGTATTTT
>-|TRBV4-1|TRBJ2-1|few
CASSHPGRQRASYNEQFF
TGCGCCAGCAGCCATCCGGGACGGCAGAGGGCGTCCTACAATGAGCAGTTCTTC
>TRBD1|TRBV5-1|TRBJ2-7|-
CASSFRGLRSYEQYF
TGCGCCAGCAGCTTCAGGGGGCTCCGCTCCTACGAGCAGTACTTC
>-|TRBV27|TRBJ2-2|-
CASRRSRDWGGELFF
TGTGCCAGCAGGAGGTCCCGGGACTGGGGCGGGGAGCTGTTTTTT
>TRBD1|TRBV4-1|TRBJ2-5|-
CASSLLQGVGETQYF
TGCGCCAGCAGCCTTCTCCAGGGGGTGGGAGAGACCCAGTACTTC
>-|TRBV30|TRBJ1-2|-
CAWSLIVFGGRHGYTF
TGTGCCTGGAGTTTAATCGTGTTCGGAGGGAGGCATGGCTACACCTTC
>-|TRBV15|TRBJ1-2|few
CATSRDSGARYGYTF
TGTGCCACCAGCAGAGATTCAGGGGCGCGTTATGGCTACACCTTC
>-|TRBV7-9|TRBJ1-5|few
CASSFAGNQPQHF
TGTGCCAGCAGCTTCGCTGGCAATCAGCCCCAGCATTTT
>TRBD2|TRBV7-3|TRBJ2-3|-
CASSLGPSGATYAQYF
TGTGCCAGCAGCTTAGGTCCTAGCGGGGCCACATACGCGCAGTATTTT
>-|TRBV5-4|TRBJ2-4|few
CASSLDGGYIQYF
TGTGCCAGCAGCTTGGACGGCGGGTACATTCAGTACTTC
>-|TRBV6-4|TRBJ2-7|-
CASSDTSRVYEQYF
TGTGCCAGCAGTGACACATCCCGGGTATACGAGCAGTACTTC
>TRBD1|TRBV10-3|TRBJ2-7|few
CAISESKWGQANSYEQYF
TGTGCCATCAGTGAGTCCAAATGGGGACAGGCTAACTCCTACGAGCAGTACTTC
>-|TRBV25-1|TRBJ1-4|-
CASSNLRERNEKLFF
TGTGCCAGCAGTAACCTGAGGGAAAGGAATGAAAAACTGTTTTTT
>TRBD2|TRBV7-6|TRBJ2-2|-
CASRPTLAGVNTGELFF
TGTGCCAGCAGGCCTACACTAGCGGGGGTGAACACCGGGGAGCTGTTTTTT
>-|TRBV2|TRBJ2-5|few
CASSPTGSGETQYF
TGTGCCAGCAGTCCAACAGGTTCAGGAGAGACCCAGTACTTC
>-|TRBV28|TRBJ2-7|-
CASSHQQGYEQYF
TGTGCCAGCAGCCATCAACAGGGTTACGAGCAGTACTTC
>TRBD2|TRBV7-9|TRBJ2-7|few
CASGLTGLAYF
TGTGCCAGCGGCCTGACGGGACTAGCGTACTTC
>-|TRBV28|TRBJ1-2|few
CASSLGDYGYTF
TGTGCCAGCAGTTTAGGCGACTATGGCTACACCTTC
>-|TRBV30|TRBJ1-6|few
CAWSEQGNSPLHF
TGTGCCTGGAGTGAGCAGGGAAATTCACCCCTCCACTTT